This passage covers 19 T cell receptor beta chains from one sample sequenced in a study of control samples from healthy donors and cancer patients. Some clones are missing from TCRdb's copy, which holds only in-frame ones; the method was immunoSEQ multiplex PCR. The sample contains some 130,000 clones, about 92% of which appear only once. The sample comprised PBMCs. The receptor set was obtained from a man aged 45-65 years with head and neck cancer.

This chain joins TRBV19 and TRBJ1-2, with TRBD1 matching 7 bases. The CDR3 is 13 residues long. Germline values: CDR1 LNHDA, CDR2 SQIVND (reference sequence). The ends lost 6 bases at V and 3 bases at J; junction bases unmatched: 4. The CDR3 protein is CASRETGHYGYTF. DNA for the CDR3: TGTGCCAGTAGGGAGACAGGGCACTATGGCTACACCTTC.

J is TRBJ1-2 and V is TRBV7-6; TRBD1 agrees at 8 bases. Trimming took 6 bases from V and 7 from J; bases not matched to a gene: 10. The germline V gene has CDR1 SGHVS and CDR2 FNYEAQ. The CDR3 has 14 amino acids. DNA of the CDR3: TGTGCCAGCAGTGGACAGGGCTGGGATGGTGGCTACACCTTC. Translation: CASSGQGWDGGYTF.

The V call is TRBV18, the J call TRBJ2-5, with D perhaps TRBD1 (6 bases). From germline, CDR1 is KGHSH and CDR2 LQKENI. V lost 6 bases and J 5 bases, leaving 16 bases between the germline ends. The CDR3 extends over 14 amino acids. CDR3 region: CASSTGPGAETQYF. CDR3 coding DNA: TGTGCCAGCTCGACGGGGCCAGGGGCTGAGACCCAGTACTTC. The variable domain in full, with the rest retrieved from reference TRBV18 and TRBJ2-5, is NAGVMQNPRHLVRRRGQEARLRCSPMKGHSHVYWYRQLPEEGLKFMVYLQKENIIDESGMPKERFSAEFPKEGPSILRIQQVVRGDSAAYFCASSTGPGAETQYFGPGTRLLVL.

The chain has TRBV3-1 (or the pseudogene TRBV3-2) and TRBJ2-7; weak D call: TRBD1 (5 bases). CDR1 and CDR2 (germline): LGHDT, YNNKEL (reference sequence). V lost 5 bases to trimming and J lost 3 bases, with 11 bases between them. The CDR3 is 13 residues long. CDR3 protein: CASSLKGYYEQYF. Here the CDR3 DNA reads TGTGCCAGCAGCTTAAAGGGGTACTACGAGCAGTACTTC.

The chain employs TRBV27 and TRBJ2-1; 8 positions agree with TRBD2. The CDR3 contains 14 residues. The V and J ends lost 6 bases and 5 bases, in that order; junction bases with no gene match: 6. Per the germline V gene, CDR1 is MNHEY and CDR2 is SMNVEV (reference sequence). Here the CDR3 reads CASRVAGGNNEQFF. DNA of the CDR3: TGTGCCAGCAGAGTCGCGGGGGGAAACAATGAGCAGTTCTTC.

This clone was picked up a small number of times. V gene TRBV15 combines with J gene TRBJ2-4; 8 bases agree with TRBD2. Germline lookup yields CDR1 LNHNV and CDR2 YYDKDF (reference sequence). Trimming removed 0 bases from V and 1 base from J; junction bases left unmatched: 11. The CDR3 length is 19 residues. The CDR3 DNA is TGTGCCACCAGCAGAGAAATGATCTCGGGAGGGACGGCCAAAAACATTCAGTACTTC. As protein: CATSREMISGGTAKNIQYF.

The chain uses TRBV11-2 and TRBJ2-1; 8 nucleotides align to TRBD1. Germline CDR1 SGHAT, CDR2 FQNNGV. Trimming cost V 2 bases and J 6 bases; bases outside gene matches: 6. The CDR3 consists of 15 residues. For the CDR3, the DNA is TGTGCCAGCAGCTTAAGGACAGGGCGTAGCAATGAGCAGTTCTTC. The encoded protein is CASSLRTGRSNEQFF.

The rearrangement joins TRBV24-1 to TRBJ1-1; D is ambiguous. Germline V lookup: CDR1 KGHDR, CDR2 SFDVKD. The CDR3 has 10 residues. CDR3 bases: TGTGCACGGGGGAACACTGAAGCTTTCTTT. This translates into CARGNTEAFF.

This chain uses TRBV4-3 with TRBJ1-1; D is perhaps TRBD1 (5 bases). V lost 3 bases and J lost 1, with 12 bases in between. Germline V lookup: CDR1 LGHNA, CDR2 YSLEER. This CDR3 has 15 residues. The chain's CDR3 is CASSQEMRGNTEAFF. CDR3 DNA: TGCGCCAGCAGCCAGGAGATGAGGGGGAACACTGAAGCTTTCTTT.

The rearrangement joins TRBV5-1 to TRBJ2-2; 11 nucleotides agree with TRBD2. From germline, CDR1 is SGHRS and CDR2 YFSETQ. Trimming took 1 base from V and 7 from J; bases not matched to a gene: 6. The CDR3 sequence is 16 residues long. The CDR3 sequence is CASSLTSGGGGGELFF. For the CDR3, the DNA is TGCGCCAGCAGCTTGACTAGCGGGGGCGGCGGCGGGGAGCTGTTTTTT.

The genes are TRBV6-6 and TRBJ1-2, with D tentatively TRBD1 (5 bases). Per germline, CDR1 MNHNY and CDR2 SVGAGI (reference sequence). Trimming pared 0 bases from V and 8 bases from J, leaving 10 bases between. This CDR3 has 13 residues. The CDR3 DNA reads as TGTGCCAGCAGTTACTCGAAAGGGACGGGCTACACCTTC. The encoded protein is CASSYSKGTGYTF.

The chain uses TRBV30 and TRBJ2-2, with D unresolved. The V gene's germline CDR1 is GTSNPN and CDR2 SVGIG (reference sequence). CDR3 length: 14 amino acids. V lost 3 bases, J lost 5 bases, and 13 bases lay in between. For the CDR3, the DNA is TGTGCCTGGAGGAGAAACGGTGGTACCGGGGAGCTGTTTTTT. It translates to CAWRRNGGTGELFF.

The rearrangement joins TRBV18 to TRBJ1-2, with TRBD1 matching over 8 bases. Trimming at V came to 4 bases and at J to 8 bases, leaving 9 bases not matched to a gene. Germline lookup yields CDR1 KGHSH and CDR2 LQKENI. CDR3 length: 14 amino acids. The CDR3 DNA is TGTGCCAGCTCACGGCAGGACAGGGCGTACGGCTACACCTTC. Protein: CASSRQDRAYGYTF.

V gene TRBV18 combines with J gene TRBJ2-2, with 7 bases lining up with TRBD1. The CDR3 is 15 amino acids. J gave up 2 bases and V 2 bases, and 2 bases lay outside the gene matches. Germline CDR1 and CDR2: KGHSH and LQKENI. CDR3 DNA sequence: TGTGCCAGCTCACCAGCAGGGGGAAACACCGGGGAGCTGTTTTTT. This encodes CASSPAGGNTGELFF.

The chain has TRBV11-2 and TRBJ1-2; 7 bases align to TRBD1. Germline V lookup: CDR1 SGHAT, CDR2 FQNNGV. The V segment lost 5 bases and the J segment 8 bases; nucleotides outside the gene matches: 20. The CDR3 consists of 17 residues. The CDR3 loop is CASSHRQGPTGVGGYTF. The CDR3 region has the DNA TGTGCCAGCAGCCATCGACAGGGTCCGACCGGCGTTGGAGGCTACACCTTC.

In DNA, the CDR3 is TGTGCCAGCAGTTACGCGCAAGCCCGGGACAGAAACTATGGCTACACCTTC. It specifies CASSYAQARDRNYGYTF. The rearrangement joins TRBV6-2 or TRBV6-3 to TRBJ1-2; 7 nucleotides match TRBD1. Germline CDR1 MNHEY, CDR2 SVGEGT. This CDR3 is 17 amino acids long. V was pared by 2 bases and J by 2 bases, with 11 bases of the junction left unmatched.

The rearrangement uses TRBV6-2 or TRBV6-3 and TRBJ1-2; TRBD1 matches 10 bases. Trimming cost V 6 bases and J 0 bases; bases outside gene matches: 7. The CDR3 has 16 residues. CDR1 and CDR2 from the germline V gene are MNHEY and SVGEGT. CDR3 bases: TGTGCCAGCAGCGATCCCGGGACAGGGGCTAACTATGGCTACACCTTC. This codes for CASSDPGTGANYGYTF.

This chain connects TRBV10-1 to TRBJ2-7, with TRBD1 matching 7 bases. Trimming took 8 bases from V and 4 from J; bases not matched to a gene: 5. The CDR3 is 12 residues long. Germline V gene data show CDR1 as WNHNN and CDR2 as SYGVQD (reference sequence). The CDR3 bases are TGCGCCAGCGGGGGACAGATTTACGAGCAGTACTTC. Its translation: CASGGQIYEQYF.

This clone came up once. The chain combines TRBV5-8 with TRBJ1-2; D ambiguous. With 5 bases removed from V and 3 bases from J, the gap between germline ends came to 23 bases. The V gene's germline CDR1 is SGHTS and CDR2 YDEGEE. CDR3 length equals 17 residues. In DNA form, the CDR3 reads TGTGCCAGCAGTCACGGACGGGCGCTGAGGGTGGACTATGGCTACACCTTC. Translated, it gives CASSHGRALRVDYGYTF.